Sequencing of this T cell receptor beta chain was carried out in a study of shared clonotypes between healthy human individuals. Study as a whole: CD4 naive and CD4 memory each took three plates per donor, while CD8 naive took two and CD8 memory one. Study-wide results and limits: Relative to memory subsets, naive subsets generally showed larger estimated richness.

Naive CD8 cells, CD45RO-negative and positively selected for CCR7, excluded terminally differentiated effector memory CD45RA+ cells. Worth noting for this clone: The antigen remains undetermined.

Each PCR replicate from the sorted subsets contained about 210 ng DNA, which is about 31,000 T cell genomes. Source study methods: Filtering differed for immunoSEQ, which gave only junction sequences without quality scores. Some clones are missing from TCRdb's copy, which holds only in-frame ones; the method was immunoSEQ multiplex PCR. The V and J calls and clone size come from that table; D and trimming were worked out from the DNA. This repertoire shows millions of clones, 85% to 95% found once; its top ten account for roughly 1%. This CDR3 has 15 residues. The ends were cut back, 4 bases at V and 3 bases at J, with 16 bases in the middle. Germline-derived CDR1 and CDR2 are GTSNPN and SVGIG (reference sequence).

The sample consisted of naive CD8+ T cells sorted from blood. The clonotype was recovered from a young man in good health. This sequence joins TRBV30 and TRBJ1-3; D is unresolved. The CDR3 loop reads CAWNGIGSFGNTIYF. Here the CDR3 DNA reads TGTGCCTGGAATGGTATAGGTTCCTTTGGAAACACCATATATTTT.